The 17 T cell receptor beta chains below all came from one sample that was sequenced in a study of blood T cell repertoires in COVID-19 (dated by TCRdb to the early 2020s). Receptor libraries were prepared by the immunoSEQ multiplex PCR assay. Entries here come from immuneACCESS through TCRdb and include only in-frame sequences with V and J called. Some clones fail to appear in such tables; in the studies checked, an unresolved V gene covers under half of the shortfall, and the cause of the remainder is unknown. The sample has about 86,000 clones on record, more than 60% of them singletons. Jointly, the top ten make up 10% to 12% of the sample. Sequenced material: peripheral blood. The receptors were gathered from a man between 70 and 80 years old with acute or convalescent COVID-19.

This clone showed up just once. This chain connects TRBV7-2 to TRBJ1-4, with D perhaps TRBD1 (6 bases). V lost 3 bases, J lost 12 bases, and 11 bases lay in between. The CDR3 has 12 amino acids. CDR1 SGHTA and CDR2 FQGNSA come from the germline V gene. The DNA for the CDR3 is TGTGCCAGCAGCTTGCTTGCAGGGGAACTGTTTTTT. This sequence encodes CASSLLAGELFF.

This rearrangement joins TRBV2 to TRBJ2-5; TRBD2 matches 7 bases. CDR1 and CDR2 (germline): SNHLY, FYNNEI. This CDR3 is built from 13 residues. The V gene end was trimmed by 4 bases and the J gene end by 5 bases; junction bases not matched to a gene: 4. The CDR3 sequence: CASSGLARETQYF. DNA of the CDR3: TGTGCCAGCAGTGGACTAGCACGTGAGACCCAGTACTTC.

DNA of the CDR3: TGTGCCACAAGGGAGGATAAGGGCTATGGCTACACCTTC. This sequence encodes CATREDKGYGYTF. The V gene is TRBV19, the J gene TRBJ1-2; D is uncertain. From germline, CDR1 is LNHDA and CDR2 SQIVND (reference sequence). V lost 10 bases and J 4 bases, leaving 16 bases between the germline ends. The CDR3 spans 13 residues.

The J gene is TRBJ2-1, the V gene TRBV28; 12 bases agree with TRBD2. Losses at the gene ends were 5 bases for V and 10 bases for J; bases not matched to a gene: 6. The germline gives CDR1 MDHEN, CDR2 SYDVKM. CDR3 length: 14 amino acids. The CDR3 sequence is CASSPGLAGSEQFF. CDR3 nucleotides: TGTGCCAGCAGTCCTGGACTAGCGGGATCCGAGCAGTTCTTC.

The gene calls are TRBV7-9 and TRBJ1-4; a weak D match, TRBD1 (6 bases). Trimming removed 4 bases from V and 10 bases from J, with 19 bases in between. The CDR3 sequence is 15 residues long. CDR1 is SEHNR, CDR2 FQNEAQ, per germline (reference sequence). CDR3 region: CASSSTTGRGLKLFF. CDR3 nucleotide sequence: TGTGCCAGCAGCTCGACTACAGGAAGGGGGTTAAAACTGTTTTTT.

The V call is TRBV6-5, the J call TRBJ2-2; 7 nucleotides agree with TRBD1. The CDR3 length is 13 residues. Trimming removed 10 bases from V and 4 bases from J; junction bases left unmatched: 6. CDR1 is MNHEY, CDR2 SVGAGI, per germline. CDR3 nucleotides: TGTGCCACCAGGCAGGGGGTCACCGGGGAGCTGTTTTTT. Its translation is CATRQGVTGELFF.

V and J are TRBV5-1 and TRBJ1-2, with D hard to call. Germline assignment: CDR1 SGHRS and CDR2 YFSETQ. Trimming took 2 bases from V and 9 from J, leaving 2 bases between them. This CDR3 region has 9 residues. The CDR3 loop is CASSFSYTF. In DNA, the CDR3 is TGCGCCAGCAGCTTTAGCTACACCTTC.

The chain links TRBV20-1 to TRBJ1-3; D remains ambiguous. V lost 6 bases, J lost 4 bases, and 7 bases lay in between. The CDR3 is 11 amino acids. Looked up from germline, CDR1 is DFQATT and CDR2 is SNEGSKA (reference sequence). The CDR3 DNA follows: TGCAGTGCCCTAAACGGAAACACCATATATTTT. This encodes CSALNGNTIYF.

Only one count was recorded for this clone. The chain is built from TRBV5-1 and TRBJ2-5, with 11 positions matching TRBD2. The CDR3 contains 16 residues. Per germline, CDR1 SGHRS and CDR2 YFSETQ. With 0 bases clipped from V and 1 base from J, the junction kept 2 bases outside the gene matches. CDR3 DNA sequence: TGCGCCAGCAGCTTGGGACTAGCGGGACTCCAAGAGACCCAGTACTTC. Its translation: CASSLGLAGLQETQYF.

The chain uses TRBV2 and TRBJ1-5; 8 bases line up with TRBD1. Trimming at V came to 8 bases and at J to 7 bases, leaving 7 bases not matched to a gene. Germline CDR1 is SNHLY and CDR2 is FYNNEI. This CDR3 contains 13 residues. DNA of the CDR3: TGTGCCAGCCTTGGAACAGGGGGGCAGCCCCAGCATTTT. It specifies CASLGTGGQPQHF.

This chain links TRBV5-1 with TRBJ1-2; D not certain. From germline, CDR1 is SGHRS and CDR2 YFSETQ. V lost 0 bases, J lost 2 bases, and 11 bases lay in between. The CDR3 length is 15 residues. The CDR3 loop reads CASSLGTASNYGYTF. The CDR3 bases are TGCGCCAGCAGCTTGGGTACAGCCTCCAACTATGGCTACACCTTC.

The chain joins TRBV23-1 to TRBJ1-2; TRBD1 matches at 7 bases. TRBV23-1 is reported as an ORF; its role is uncertain. V lost 0 bases, J lost 0 bases, and 10 bases stayed unmatched. CDR3 length: 18 amino acids. The DNA of the CDR3 is TGCGCCAGCAGTCAATCGTGCTCGGACAGGCGACCTAACTATGGCTACACCTTC. Translated: CASSQSCSDRRPNYGYTF.

This clone appeared a few times. J is TRBJ2-7 and V is TRBV28, with unresolved D. The germline CDR1 and CDR2 sequences are MDHEN and SYDVKM. V lost 5 bases and J 7 bases, leaving 18 bases between the germline ends. CDR3 length: 14 amino acids. The DNA of the CDR3 is TGTGCCAGCAGTCCCCTGACTCTTTTCCGGGAGCAGTACGTC. Encoded protein: CASSPLTLFREQYV.

The V and J genes are TRBV14 and TRBJ1-4, with a weak D call TRBD1 (5 bases). Germline V gene data show CDR1 as SGHDN and CDR2 as FVKESK. This CDR3 is 13 amino acids long. V was trimmed by 1 base and J by 6 bases, leaving 6 bases between them. DNA of the CDR3: TGTGCCAGCAGCCAAGGGGGCCATGAAAAACTGTTTTTT. Its protein is CASSQGGHEKLFF.

This sequence joins TRBV6-5 and TRBJ1-1; the D gene is possibly TRBD1 (6 bases). The CDR3 loop spans 15 amino acids. V lost 6 bases and J 2 bases, leaving 16 bases between the germline ends. Looked up from germline, CDR1 is MNHEY and CDR2 is SVGAGI. The chain's CDR3 is CASSYDGGHNTEAFF. In DNA, the CDR3 is TGTGCCAGCAGCTACGACGGGGGGCATAACACTGAAGCTTTCTTT.

The CDR3 protein is CASSPGGGDTGELFF. In DNA form, the CDR3 reads TGTGCCAGCAGCCCCGGAGGGGGGGACACCGGGGAGCTGTTTTTT. The J gene is TRBJ2-2, the V gene TRBV5-6; tentative D call: TRBD2 (7 bases). V lost 4 bases, J lost 3 bases, and 13 bases lay in between. CDR1 is SGHDT, CDR2 YYEEEE, per germline. The length of the CDR3 is 15 residues.

V is TRBV6-1 and J is TRBJ2-7; TRBD2 agrees at 9 bases. CDR1 is MNHNS and CDR2 is SASEGT in the germline V gene. The CDR3 extends over 13 amino acids. J gave up 7 bases and V 1 base, and 2 bases lay outside the gene matches. The DNA for the CDR3 is TGTGCCAGCAGTGAAGGGGGACTAGCAGAGCAGTACTTC. Protein product: CASSEGGLAEQYF.